This paragraph reports one T cell receptor (beta chain). The antigen it recognizes is unknown. Base qualities are not recorded, but no much larger clone differs from it by a single base. The library was made by 5' RACE. The sequencing machine was an Illumina HiSeq 2500. A second roughly 6 to 12 cycle PCR used a sample-barcoded 5' primer and a J-beta primer mix. A unique molecular identifier was introduced onto each TCR beta cDNA molecule by a template-switch 5' adaptor carrying 12 random nucleotides. Each sample yielded at least 2.5 million CDR3-containing paired-end reads. First-strand cDNA synthesis was performed from all RNA using the Mint cDNA synthesis kit, with priming by a TRBC-specific oligonucleotide. Following uracil-DNA glycosylase treatment, all cDNA underwent a first 18-cycle PCR with the universal primers M1SS and BC2_uni_R. Processing in the source paper ran as follows. For normalization, 1 million high-quality reads, each with a distinct molecular identifier, were randomly selected from each sample. Instead of being binned into consensus sequences, reads with shared molecular identifiers were discarded. MiTCR, run with a Q25 quality threshold and the strictest error-elimination algorithm, handled CDR3 identification, clonotype clustering and error correction. A nonparametric unseen species model with Euler transformation was used to estimate a lower bound on total TCR beta diversity. Using fastp at Q25 and MiXCR, TCRdb reprocessed the public reads and kept productive beta chains. Every CDR3 protein is listed once, alongside the most common genes and DNA of its rows. These V and J calls are TCRdb output, not the study's own analysis. The sample table lists 760,000 or so distinct CDR3 sequences, roughly 25% of them with a count of one. The ten top clones hold 9.4% of the sample.

The data are from a study of blood T cells in healthy people across ages (dated by TCRdb to about 2015). For context, the study as a whole: In model experiments, roughly one uniquely barcoded TCR beta cDNA molecule per two T cells was captured by template switching. Using deep sequencing normalized with unique cDNA molecular identifiers, the study measured how TCR beta repertoire diversity changes with age. Donors were grouped into four age groups: young (average approximately 15 years), middle-aged (39), aged (roughly 67) and long-lived (approximately 81). Two additional independent replicas of 1 million unique cDNA reads from the same blood draw were analyzed for two donors (one aged 18 to 29 and one aged 80 or older).

Donors were 40 or so systemically healthy Caucasian individuals from Russia aged roughly 6 to 95 years. Around 10 milliliters of peripheral blood were collected from each donor into EDTA-treated Vacutainer tubes. Ficoll-Paque density-gradient centrifugation was used to isolate PBMCs, with at least 6.5 million per sample. Trizol reagent was used to extract total RNA from PBMCs, with at least 5.5 micrograms per sample. For every donor, an aliquot of PBMCs went through flow cytometry to measure the percentages of naive CD45RAhigh/CD27high T cells. The CDR3 runs 15 residues from the cysteine to the phenylalanine. The retained sequence is limited to the CDR3, 45 bases, with the frame set at the first base. V drops 6 bases and J drops 2 bases, leaving 17 bases in between. Study-level results and caveats: As age increased, observed TCR beta diversity per million T cells dropped in a roughly linear way, and a significant reduction was already evident by age around 41. Because the CMV infection status of the donors was unknown, age-related changes in expanded clonotypes may potentially have been confounded. Conclusive comparison of naive and antigen-experienced compartments was prevented by the profiling of bulk unsorted PBMCs. Compared with the aged group, more naive CD4+ T cells, fewer expanded clones and increased TCR diversity were shown by the long-lived group, suggesting age selection. Estimates of total diversity from one million sequenced T cells were regarded as lower bounds and underestimates. A strong correlation was found between observed TCR beta diversity and the percentage of naive T cells measured by flow cytometry.

Separately, the same data were catalogued under a study of T cells of mothers and their children. Reported in the second study: Donors were nine systemically healthy Caucasian individuals: three mothers and their six children. cDNA synthesis consumed the entire amount of extracted RNA, loaded at about 1.6 ug RNA in each 15 ul reaction. In the second PCR, sample barcodes and 2-4 random nucleotides were introduced via the M1S primer. Each mother yielded over 8 million TCR beta CDR3 reads and each child roughly 2.9 million reads. Thymic selection similarly shapes TCR recombination output in related and unrelated pairs, with minor effect from inherited differences. Normalized repertoire overlap in related mother-child pairs was always slightly higher than in unrelated mother-child pairs, but the difference was never significant. No persistent microchimeric T cell clones were found, with a detection sensitivity of around 100 clones per million clonotypes. The study used deep NGS to compare TCR beta repertoires of mothers and children, seeking features distinguishing related mother-child pairs from unrelated individuals. The mean age was roughly 36 +/- 4 years for the mothers and approximately 11 +/- 4 years for the children. Libraries were sequenced on Illumina HiSeq 2000 with 100+100 nt paired-end reads after adapter ligation with NEBNext reagents. To prevent cross-contamination, the mother and child libraries were prepared a month apart and were sequenced in separate runs. Each donor had between 500,000 and 2,000,000 distinct TCR beta clonotypes identified. Naive TCR beta clonotypes were estimated from low-frequency clonotypes matched to each donor's FACS-determined naive share, without sorting.

The sequencing input was blood. This chain is built from TRBV12-3 or TRBV12-4 and TRBJ2-7, and possibly TRBD1, on 5 matching bases. This clonotype was obtained from a boy between 10 and 17 years old in good health. The sequenced DNA is TGTGCCAGCAGCTCGACAGAAGTTGACACCTACGAGCAGTACTTC. It is translated as CASSSTEVDTYEQYF.